Each of the 9 T cell receptor beta chains below was sequenced from the same sample in a study of blood T cell repertoires in COVID-19. Sequencing was performed with immunoSEQ multiplex PCR; in TCRdb, only in-frame clones are kept and a portion is missing. The sample includes fewer than 350,000 clones, approximately 85% seen only once; the top ten take roughly 2%. Input material: PBMCs or T cells enriched from blood (not recorded which). All receptors come from a man younger than 45 who had recovered from COVID-19.

V and J are TRBV19 and TRBJ2-1; a possible D gene is TRBD2 (6 bases). CDR3 length: 15 residues. Germline values: CDR1 LNHDA, CDR2 SQIVND (reference sequence). Between the trimmed V and J ends, which lost 6 bases and 0 bases, there was a span of 12 bases. The CDR3 is CASRRRDVSYNEQFF. CDR3 in DNA: TGTGCCAGTAGACGGCGGGACGTCTCCTACAATGAGCAGTTCTTC.

The V and J genes are TRBV5-6 and TRBJ2-1; D is perhaps TRBD1 (5 bases). This CDR3 is built from 13 residues. Trimming took off 0 bases at V and 6 bases at J, with 7 bases between the two ends. Germline CDR1 SGHDT, CDR2 YYEEEE. The CDR3 protein is CASSLGQPNEQFF. CDR3 bases: TGTGCCAGCAGCTTGGGACAGCCCAATGAGCAGTTCTTC. The whole variable domain, remainder taken from reference TRBV5-6 and TRBJ2-1, is DAGVTQSPTHLIKTRGQQVTLRCSPKSGHDTVSWYQQALGQGPQFIFQYYEEEERQRGNFPDRFSGHQFPNYSSELNVNALLLGDSALYLCASSLGQPNEQFFGPGTRLTVL.

The chain has TRBV4-2 and TRBJ2-5; TRBD2 agrees at 9 bases. V lost 6 bases to trimming and J lost 1 base; unmatched junction nucleotides: 6. CDR1 LGHNA and CDR2 YNFKEQ come from the germline V gene. The CDR3 is 15 amino acids. The CDR3 loop reads CASSRAGGRQETQYF. The CDR3, as DNA: TGTGCCAGCAGTAGGGCGGGGGGGCGCCAAGAGACCCAGTACTTC.

The V and J genes are TRBV5-1 and TRBJ1-5; TRBD1 matches 7 bases. From germline, CDR1 is SGHRS and CDR2 YFSETQ. The CDR3 is made up of 19 amino acids. The J segment lost 0 bases and the V segment lost 1 base, leaving 13 bases of the junction unmatched. The CDR3 nucleotides read TGCGCCAGCAGCTTGATTCCTCAGGGGGAAGGATATAGCAATCAGCCCCAGCATTTT. Its protein product is CASSLIPQGEGYSNQPQHF.

This sequence joins TRBV28 and TRBJ1-5; D is perhaps TRBD1 (5 bases). The CDR3 has 13 amino acids. The ends were cut back, 10 bases at V and 4 bases at J, with 14 bases in the middle. CDR1 is MDHEN and CDR2 is SYDVKM in the germline V gene. CDR3 in DNA: TGTGCCACCGACCTAGGGGTGAATCAGCCCCAGCATTTT. This translates into CATDLGVNQPQHF.

The chain joins TRBV2 to TRBJ2-1; 11 positions agree with TRBD2. Germline V lookup: CDR1 SNHLY, CDR2 FYNNEI. This CDR3 is built from 15 residues. Unmatched junction bases numbered 9, after V lost 10 bases and J lost 4 bases. The CDR3 region has the DNA TGTGCCACCACAAGGGGACTAGCGGCGTACAATGAGCAGTTCTTC. It is translated as CATTRGLAAYNEQFF.

The chain carries TRBV7-2 and TRBJ1-5, with D unresolved. CDR3 length equals 14 residues. V lost 5 bases and J lost 0, with 8 bases in between. Germline V gene data show CDR1 as SGHTA and CDR2 as FQGNSA. CDR3 nucleotides: TGTGCCAGCAGCGACAAGAATAGCAATCAGCCCCAGCATTTT. This translates into CASSDKNSNQPQHF.

The chain couples TRBV10-3 to TRBJ1-5; 8 bases are a match to TRBD1. Looked up from germline, CDR1 is ENHRY and CDR2 is SYGVKD. The CDR3 contains 13 residues. The V segment lost 10 bases and the J segment 5 bases; nucleotides outside the gene matches: 7. The CDR3 here is CATLDRVDQPQHF. As DNA, the CDR3 is TGTGCCACCCTGGACAGGGTGGATCAGCCCCAGCATTTT.

The rearrangement joins TRBV29-1 to TRBJ2-5; 7 positions match TRBD1. From germline, CDR1 is SQVTM and CDR2 ANQGSEA. CDR3 length: 12 amino acids. V lost 7 bases, J lost 6 bases, and 8 bases stayed unmatched. The CDR3 protein is CSGGTVGKTQYF. In DNA, the CDR3 is TGCAGCGGGGGGACAGTGGGAAAGACCCAGTACTTC.